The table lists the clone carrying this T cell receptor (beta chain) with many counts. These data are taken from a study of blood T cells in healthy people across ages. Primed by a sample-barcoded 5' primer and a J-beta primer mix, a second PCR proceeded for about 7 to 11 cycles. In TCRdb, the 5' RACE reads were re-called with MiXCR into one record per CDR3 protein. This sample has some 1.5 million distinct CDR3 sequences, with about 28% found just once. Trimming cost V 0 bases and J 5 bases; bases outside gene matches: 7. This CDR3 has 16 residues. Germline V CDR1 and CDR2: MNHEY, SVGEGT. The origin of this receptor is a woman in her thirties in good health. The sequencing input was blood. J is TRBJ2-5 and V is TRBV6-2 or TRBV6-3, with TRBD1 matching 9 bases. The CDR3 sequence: CASSYSSTGGRETQYF. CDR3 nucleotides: TGTGCCAGCAGTTACTCGTCGACAGGGGGGCGTGAGACCCAGTACTTC.